Given below is one T cell receptor (beta chain) in context. What it recognizes is unknown. This entry belongs to a study of post-analysis software for immune sequencing data. From germline, CDR1 is SGHAT and CDR2 FQDESV (reference sequence). V dropped 5 bases and J dropped 3 bases, with 8 bases sitting between them. The CDR3 consists of 12 residues. Prepared TCR beta cDNA libraries contained unique molecular identifiers. Researchers reported 520,000 or so cDNA molecules coming from around 1 to 9.1 million T cells. TCRdb re-derived calls from the PCR reads in MiXCR, one entry per CDR3 protein. The repertoire holds about 540,000 distinct CDR3 sequences, with roughly 34% as singletons. General study results and limits: Comparison of patients with controls showed five TRBV segments more frequent in patients, TRBV5-6, TRBV5-1 and TRBV20-1 among them. Multiple sclerosis patients showed significantly lower normalized Chao1 diversity than controls did.

J is TRBJ2-7 and V is TRBV11-1; D is undetermined. The sequencing input was blood. The TCR comes from a girl under 18 with multiple sclerosis. In nucleotides, the CDR3 is TGTGCCAGCAGCACGGCCCTCTACGAGCAGTACTTC. Translation: CASSTALYEQYF.